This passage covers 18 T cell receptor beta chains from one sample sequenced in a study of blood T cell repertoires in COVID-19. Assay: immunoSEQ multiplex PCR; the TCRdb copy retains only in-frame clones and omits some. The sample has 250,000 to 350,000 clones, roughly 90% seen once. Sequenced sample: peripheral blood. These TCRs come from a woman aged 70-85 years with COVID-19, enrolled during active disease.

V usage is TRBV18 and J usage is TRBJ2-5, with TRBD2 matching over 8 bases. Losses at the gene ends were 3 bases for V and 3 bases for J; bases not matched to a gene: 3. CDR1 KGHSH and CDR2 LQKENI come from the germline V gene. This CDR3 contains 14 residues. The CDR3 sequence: CASSPLLAEETQYF. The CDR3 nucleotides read TGTGCCAGCTCACCCTTACTAGCGGAAGAGACCCAGTACTTC.

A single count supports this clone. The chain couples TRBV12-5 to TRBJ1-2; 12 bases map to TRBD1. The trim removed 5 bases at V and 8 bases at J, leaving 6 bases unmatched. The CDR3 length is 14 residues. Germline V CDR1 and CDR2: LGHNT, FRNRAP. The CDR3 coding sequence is TGTGCTAGTGGTCCTTGGGACAGGGGGCTAGGCTACACCTTC. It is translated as CASGPWDRGLGYTF.

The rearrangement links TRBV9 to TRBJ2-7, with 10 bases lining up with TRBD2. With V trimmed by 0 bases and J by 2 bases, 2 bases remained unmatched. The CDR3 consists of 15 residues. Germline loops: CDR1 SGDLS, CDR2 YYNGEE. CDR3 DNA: TGTGCCAGCAGCGTAGCTAGCGGGGGTGCCTACGAGCAGTACTTC. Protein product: CASSVASGGAYEQYF.

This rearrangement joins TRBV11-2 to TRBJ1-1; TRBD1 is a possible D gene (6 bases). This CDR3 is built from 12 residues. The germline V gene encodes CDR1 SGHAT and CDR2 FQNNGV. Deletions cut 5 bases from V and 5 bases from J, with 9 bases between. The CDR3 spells CASSTQGTEAFF. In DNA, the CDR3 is TGTGCCAGCAGCACCCAGGGGACTGAAGCTTTCTTT.

The CDR3 spells CASSFLTEEGAGNQPQHF. CDR3 coding DNA: TGTGCCAGCAGTTTCCTGACGGAGGAGGGGGCCGGCAATCAGCCCCAGCATTTT. The rearrangement joins TRBV27 to TRBJ1-5; 7 nucleotides agree with TRBD1. This CDR3 region has 18 residues. In germline, CDR1 is MNHEY, CDR2 SMNVEV (reference sequence). With 3 bases clipped from V and 2 bases from J, the junction kept 13 bases outside the gene matches.

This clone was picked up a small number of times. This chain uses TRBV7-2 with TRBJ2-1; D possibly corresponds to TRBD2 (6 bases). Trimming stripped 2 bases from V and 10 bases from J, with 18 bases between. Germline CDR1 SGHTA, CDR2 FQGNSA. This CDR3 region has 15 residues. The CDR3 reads CASSLSLSGREEQFF. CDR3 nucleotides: TGTGCCAGCAGCTTATCCCTCAGCGGGCGAGAGGAGCAGTTCTTC.

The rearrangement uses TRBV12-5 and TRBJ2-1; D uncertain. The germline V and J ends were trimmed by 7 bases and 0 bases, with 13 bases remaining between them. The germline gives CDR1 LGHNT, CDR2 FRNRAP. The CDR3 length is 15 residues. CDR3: CASAQTSYSYNEQFF. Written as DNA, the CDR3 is TGTGCTAGTGCCCAAACAAGTTACTCCTACAATGAGCAGTTCTTC.

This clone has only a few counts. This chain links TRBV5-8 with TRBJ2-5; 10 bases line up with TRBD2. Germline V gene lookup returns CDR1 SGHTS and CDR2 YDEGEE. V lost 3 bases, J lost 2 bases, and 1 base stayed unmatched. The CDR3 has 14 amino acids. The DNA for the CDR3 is TGTGCCAGCAGCTATAGCGGGGGGCAAGAGACCCAGTACTTC. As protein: CASSYSGGQETQYF.

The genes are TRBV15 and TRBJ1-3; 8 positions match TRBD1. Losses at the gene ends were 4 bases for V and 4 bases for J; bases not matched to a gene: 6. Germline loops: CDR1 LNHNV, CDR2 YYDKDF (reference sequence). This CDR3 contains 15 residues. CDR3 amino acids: CATSTDRGVGNTIYF. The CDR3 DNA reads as TGTGCCACCAGCACCGACAGGGGCGTCGGAAACACCATATATTTT.

The CDR3 DNA reads TGTGCCAGCAGTGACAGGTATAGCAATCAGCCCCAGCATTTT. The encoded protein is CASSDRYSNQPQHF. The chain couples TRBV2 to TRBJ1-5; D ambiguous. The V end was cut by 3 bases, the J end by 0 bases, with 6 bases between. In germline, CDR1 is SNHLY, CDR2 FYNNEI. This CDR3 comprises 14 residues.

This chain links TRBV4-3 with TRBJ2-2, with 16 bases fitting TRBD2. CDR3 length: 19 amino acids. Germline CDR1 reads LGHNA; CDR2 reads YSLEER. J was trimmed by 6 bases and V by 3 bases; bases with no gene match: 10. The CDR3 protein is CASSHYPGLAGGLPGELFF. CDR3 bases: TGCGCCAGCAGCCATTATCCGGGACTAGCGGGGGGGCTTCCCGGGGAGCTGTTTTTT.

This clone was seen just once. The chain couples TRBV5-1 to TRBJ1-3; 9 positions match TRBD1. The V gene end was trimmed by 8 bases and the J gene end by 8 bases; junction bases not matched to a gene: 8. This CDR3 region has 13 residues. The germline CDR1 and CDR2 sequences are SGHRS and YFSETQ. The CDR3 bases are TGCGCCAGTTCCCGGGACAGGGTCGACACCATATATTTT. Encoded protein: CASSRDRVDTIYF.

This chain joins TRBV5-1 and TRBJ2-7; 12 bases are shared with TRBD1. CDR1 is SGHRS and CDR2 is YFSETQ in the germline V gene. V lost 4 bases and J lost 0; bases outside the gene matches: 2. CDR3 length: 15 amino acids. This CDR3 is CASSMGQGASYEQYF. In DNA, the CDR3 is TGCGCCAGCAGCATGGGACAGGGGGCCTCCTACGAGCAGTACTTC. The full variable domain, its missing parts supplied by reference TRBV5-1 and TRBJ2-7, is KAGVTQTPRYLIKTRGQQVTLSCSPISGHRSVSWYQQTPGQGLQFLFEYFSETQRNKGNFPGRFSGRQFSNSRSEMNVSTLELGDSALYLCASSMGQGASYEQYFGPGTRLTVT.

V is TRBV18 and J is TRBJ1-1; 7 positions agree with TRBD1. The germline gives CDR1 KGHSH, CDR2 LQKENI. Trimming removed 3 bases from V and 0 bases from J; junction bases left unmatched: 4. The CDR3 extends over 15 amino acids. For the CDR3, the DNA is TGTGCCAGCTCACCGACAGGGCCCATGAACACTGAAGCTTTCTTT. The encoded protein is CASSPTGPMNTEAFF. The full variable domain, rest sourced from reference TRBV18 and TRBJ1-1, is NAGVMQNPRHLVRRRGQEARLRCSPMKGHSHVYWYRQLPEEGLKFMVYLQKENIIDESGMPKERFSAEFPKEGPSILRIQQVVRGDSAAYFCASSPTGPMNTEAFFGQGTRLTVV.

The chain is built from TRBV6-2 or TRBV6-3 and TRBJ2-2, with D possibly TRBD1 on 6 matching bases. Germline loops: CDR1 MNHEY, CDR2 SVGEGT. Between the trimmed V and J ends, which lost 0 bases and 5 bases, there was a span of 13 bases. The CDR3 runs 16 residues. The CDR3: CASSYSAQGRTGELFF. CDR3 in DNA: TGTGCCAGCAGTTACTCGGCACAGGGTAGAACCGGGGAGCTGTTTTTT.

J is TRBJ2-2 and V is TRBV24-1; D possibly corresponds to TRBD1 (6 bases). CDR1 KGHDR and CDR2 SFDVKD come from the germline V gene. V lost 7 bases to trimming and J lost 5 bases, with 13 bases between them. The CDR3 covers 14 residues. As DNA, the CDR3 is TGTGCCACCAGCCGCAGGGGCAGTACCGGGGAGCTGTTTTTT. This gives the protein CATSRRGSTGELFF.

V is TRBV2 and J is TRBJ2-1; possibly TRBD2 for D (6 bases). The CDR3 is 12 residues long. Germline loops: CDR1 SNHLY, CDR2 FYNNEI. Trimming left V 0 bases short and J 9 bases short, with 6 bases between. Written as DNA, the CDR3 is TGTGCCAGCAGTGAAGCGGGACTTGAGCAGTTCTTC. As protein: CASSEAGLEQFF.

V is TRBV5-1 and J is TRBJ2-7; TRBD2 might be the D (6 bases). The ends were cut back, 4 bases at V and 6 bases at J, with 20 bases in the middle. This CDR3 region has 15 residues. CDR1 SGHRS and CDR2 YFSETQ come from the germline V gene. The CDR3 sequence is CASSPKDGGLGEQYF. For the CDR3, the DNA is TGCGCCAGCAGCCCCAAAGACGGGGGTCTCGGCGAGCAGTACTTC.